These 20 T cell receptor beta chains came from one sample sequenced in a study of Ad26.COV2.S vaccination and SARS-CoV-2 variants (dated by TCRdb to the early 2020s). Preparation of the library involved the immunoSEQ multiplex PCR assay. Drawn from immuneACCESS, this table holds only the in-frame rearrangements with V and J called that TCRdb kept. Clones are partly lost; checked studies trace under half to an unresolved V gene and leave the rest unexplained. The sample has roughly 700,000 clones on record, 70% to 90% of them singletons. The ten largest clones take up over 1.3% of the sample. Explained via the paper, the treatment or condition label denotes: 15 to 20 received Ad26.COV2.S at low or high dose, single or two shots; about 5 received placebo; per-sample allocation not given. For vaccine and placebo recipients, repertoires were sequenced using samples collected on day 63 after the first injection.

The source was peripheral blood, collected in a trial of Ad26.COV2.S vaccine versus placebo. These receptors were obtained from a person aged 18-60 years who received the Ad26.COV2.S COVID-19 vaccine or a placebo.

CDR3 in DNA: TGTGCCAGCAAACGGACAGGGCTCTATGGCTACACCTTC. Translating gives CASKRTGLYGYTF. V and J are TRBV7-9 and TRBJ1-2; TRBD1 agrees at 8 bases. From germline, CDR1 is SEHNR and CDR2 FQNEAQ (reference sequence). CDR3 length: 13 amino acids. V gave up 7 bases and J gave up 4 bases; unmatched junction bases: 5. The variable domain in full, with the rest retrieved from reference TRBV7-9 and TRBJ1-2, is DTGVSQNPRHKITKRGQNVTFRCDPISEHNRLYWYRQTLGQGPEFLTYFQNEAQLEKSRLLSDRFSAERPKGSFSTLEIQRTEQGDSAMYLCASKRTGLYGYTFGSGTRLTVV.

Here the CDR3 reads CASSQGKDRATEAFF. The DNA for the CDR3 is TGTGCCAGCAGCCAAGGAAAGGACAGGGCTACTGAAGCTTTCTTT. The chain recombines TRBV4-2 with TRBJ1-1; TRBD1 agrees at 8 bases. The CDR3 is 15 amino acids. CDR1 is LGHNA, CDR2 YNFKEQ, per germline. The junction had 6 bases not matched to a gene; V was cut back by 1 base and J by 5 bases.

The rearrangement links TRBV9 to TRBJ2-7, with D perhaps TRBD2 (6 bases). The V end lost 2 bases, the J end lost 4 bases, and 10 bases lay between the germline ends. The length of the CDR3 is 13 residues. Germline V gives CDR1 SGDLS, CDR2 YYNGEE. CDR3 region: CASSVDYFYEQYF. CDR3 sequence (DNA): TGTGCCAGCAGCGTGGACTACTTTTACGAGCAGTACTTC. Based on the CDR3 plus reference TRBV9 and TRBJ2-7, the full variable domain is DSGVTQTPKHLITATGQRVTLRCSPRSGDLSVYWYQQSLDQGLQFLIQYYNGEERAKGNILERFSAQQFPDLHSELNLSSLELGDSALYFCASSVDYFYEQYFGPGTRLTVT.

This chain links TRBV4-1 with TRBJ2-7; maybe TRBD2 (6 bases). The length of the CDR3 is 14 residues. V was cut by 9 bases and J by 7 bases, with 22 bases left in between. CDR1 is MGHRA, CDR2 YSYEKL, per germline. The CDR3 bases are TGCGCCAGAAGAGAGACAGCGGGTATGAGGGAGCAGTACTTC. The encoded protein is CARRETAGMREQYF.

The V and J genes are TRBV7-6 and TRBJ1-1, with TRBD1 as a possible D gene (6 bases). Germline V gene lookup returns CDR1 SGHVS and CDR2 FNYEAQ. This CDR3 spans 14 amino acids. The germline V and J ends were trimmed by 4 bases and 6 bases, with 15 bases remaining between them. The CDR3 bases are TGTGCCAGCAGCTCGTCGGACAGCCAGCCTGAAGCTTTCTTT. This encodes CASSSSDSQPEAFF.

Here the CDR3 reads CASSPYTGSYPGELFF. The CDR3 DNA sequence: TGTGCCAGCAGCCCGTACACGGGGTCATATCCCGGGGAGCTGTTTTTT. The chain recombines TRBV14 with TRBJ2-2; possibly TRBD2 for D (5 bases). V was clipped by 4 bases and J by 6 bases, with 18 bases between them. The CDR3 extends over 16 amino acids. Germline CDR1 and CDR2: SGHDN and FVKESK.

This CDR3 is CASSSLRDNTDTQYF. CDR3 sequence (DNA): TGTGCCAGCAGCTCCCTCCGGGACAACACAGATACGCAGTATTTT. The rearrangement uses TRBV7-9 and TRBJ2-3, with D possibly being TRBD1 (6 bases). This CDR3 region has 15 residues. Trimming stripped 4 bases from V and 2 bases from J, with 13 bases between. Germline CDR1 reads SEHNR; CDR2 reads FQNEAQ (reference sequence).

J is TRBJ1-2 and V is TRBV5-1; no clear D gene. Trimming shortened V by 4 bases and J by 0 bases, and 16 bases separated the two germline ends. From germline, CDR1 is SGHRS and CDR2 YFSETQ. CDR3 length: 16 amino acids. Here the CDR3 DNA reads TGCGCCAGCAGCCCTGGGGAAGGTTCGGCTAACTATGGCTACACCTTC. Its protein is CASSPGEGSANYGYTF. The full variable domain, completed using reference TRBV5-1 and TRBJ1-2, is KAGVTQTPRYLIKTRGQQVTLSCSPISGHRSVSWYQQTPGQGLQFLFEYFSETQRNKGNFPGRFSGRQFSNSRSEMNVSTLELGDSALYLCASSPGEGSANYGYTFGSGTRLTVV.

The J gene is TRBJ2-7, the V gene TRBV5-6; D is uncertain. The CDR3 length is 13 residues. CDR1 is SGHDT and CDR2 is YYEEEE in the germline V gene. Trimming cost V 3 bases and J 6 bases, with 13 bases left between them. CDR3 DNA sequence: TGTGCCAGCAGCTCGAAATCCGGGCGCGAGCAGTACTTC. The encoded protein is CASSSKSGREQYF.

The CDR3 region is CASSYPGGGPNSYEQYF. CDR3 sequence (DNA): TGTGCCAGCAGTTACCCGGGCGGCGGCCCAAACTCCTACGAGCAGTACTTC. The chain carries TRBV6-2 or TRBV6-3 and TRBJ2-7; unclear D gene. Germline assignment: CDR1 MNHEY and CDR2 SVGEGT. This CDR3 spans 17 amino acids. Trimming cost V 2 bases and J 0 bases, with 17 bases left between them.

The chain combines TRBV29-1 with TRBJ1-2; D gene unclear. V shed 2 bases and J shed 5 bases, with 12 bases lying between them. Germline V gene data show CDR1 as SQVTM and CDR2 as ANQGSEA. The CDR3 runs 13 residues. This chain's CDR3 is CSVEPASRYGYTF. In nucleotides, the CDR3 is TGCAGCGTTGAACCGGCTTCCCGATATGGCTACACCTTC. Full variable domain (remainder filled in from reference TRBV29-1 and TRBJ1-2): SAVISQKPSRDICQRGTSLTIQCQVDSQVTMMFWYRQQPGQSLTLIATANQGSEATYESGFVIDKFPISRPNLTFSTLTVSNMSPEDSSIYLCSVEPASRYGYTFGSGTRLTVV.

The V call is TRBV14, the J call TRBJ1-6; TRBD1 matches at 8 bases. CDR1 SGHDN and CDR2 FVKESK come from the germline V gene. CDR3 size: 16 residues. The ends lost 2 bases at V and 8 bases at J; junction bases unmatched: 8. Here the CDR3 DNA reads TGTGCCAGCAGCCAACGGACAGGGTGGTTACATTCACCCCTCCACTTT. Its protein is CASSQRTGWLHSPLHF.

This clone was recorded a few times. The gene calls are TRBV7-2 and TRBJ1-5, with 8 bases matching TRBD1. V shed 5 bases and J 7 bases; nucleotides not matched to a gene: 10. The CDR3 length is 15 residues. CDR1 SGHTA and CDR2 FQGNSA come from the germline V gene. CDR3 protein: CASSPEDRVEQPQHF. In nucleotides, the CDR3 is TGTGCCAGCAGCCCAGAGGACAGGGTGGAACAGCCCCAGCATTTT.

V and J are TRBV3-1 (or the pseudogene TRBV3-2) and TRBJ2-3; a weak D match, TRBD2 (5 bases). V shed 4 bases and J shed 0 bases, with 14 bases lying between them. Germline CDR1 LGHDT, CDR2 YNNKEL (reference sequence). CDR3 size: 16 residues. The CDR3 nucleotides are TGTGCCAGCAGCCCTTTGGCGGGTGGCAGCACAGATACGCAGTATTTT. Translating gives CASSPLAGGSTDTQYF.

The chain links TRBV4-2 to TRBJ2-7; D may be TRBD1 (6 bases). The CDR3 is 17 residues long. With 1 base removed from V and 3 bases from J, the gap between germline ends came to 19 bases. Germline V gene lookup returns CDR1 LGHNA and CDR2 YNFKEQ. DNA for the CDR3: TGTGCCAGCAGCCAAGTCAAGACAGGACAAGCAATCTACGAGCAGTACTTC. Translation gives CASSQVKTGQAIYEQYF.

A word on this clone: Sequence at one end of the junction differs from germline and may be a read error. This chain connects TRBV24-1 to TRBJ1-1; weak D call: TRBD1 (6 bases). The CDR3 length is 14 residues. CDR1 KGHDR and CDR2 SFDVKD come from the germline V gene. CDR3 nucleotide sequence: TGTGCCACCAGAGATTCAGGGGTGGAAACTGAAGCTTTCTTT. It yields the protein CATRDSGVETEAFF.

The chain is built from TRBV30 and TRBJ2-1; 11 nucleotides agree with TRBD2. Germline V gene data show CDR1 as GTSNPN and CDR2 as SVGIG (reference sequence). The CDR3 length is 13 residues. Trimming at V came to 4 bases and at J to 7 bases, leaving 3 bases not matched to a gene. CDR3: CAWTTSGGNEQFF. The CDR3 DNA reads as TGTGCCTGGACTACTAGCGGGGGTAATGAGCAGTTCTTC.

In nucleotides, the CDR3 is TGTGCCAGTAGTAACCGACAGGCTGGGTTGGAGCGGCCCCAGCATTTT. Amino acid sequence: CASSNRQAGLERPQHF. The chain employs TRBV19 and TRBJ1-5, with D possibly matching TRBD1 (6 bases). This CDR3 spans 16 amino acids. The germline V and J ends were trimmed by 4 bases and 9 bases, with 22 bases remaining between them. Germline-derived CDR1 and CDR2 are LNHDA and SQIVND (reference sequence).

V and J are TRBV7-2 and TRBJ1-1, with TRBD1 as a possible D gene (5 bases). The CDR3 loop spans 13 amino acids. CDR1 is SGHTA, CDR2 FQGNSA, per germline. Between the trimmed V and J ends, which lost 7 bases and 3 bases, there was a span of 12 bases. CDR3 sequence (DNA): TGTGCCAGCACCAAGACCAGGGACACTGAAGCTTTCTTT. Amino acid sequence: CASTKTRDTEAFF.

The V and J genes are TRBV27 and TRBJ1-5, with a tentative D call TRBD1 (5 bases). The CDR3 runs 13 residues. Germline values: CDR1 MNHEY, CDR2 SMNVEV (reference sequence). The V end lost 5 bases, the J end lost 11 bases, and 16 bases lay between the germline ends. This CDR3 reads CASSPGGGITQHF. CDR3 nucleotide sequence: TGTGCCAGCAGTCCGGGGGGAGGCATAACCCAGCATTTT.